The 3 T cell receptor beta chains listed next were all sequenced from one sample in a study of cytomegalovirus exposure and HLA in healthy donors. The PCR was carried out with 60 Vbeta primers and 13 Jbeta primers. Libraries were prepared by immunoSEQ multiplex PCR; TCRdb keeps only in-frame clonotypes and omits some of them. Seen here are 150,000 to 200,000 clones, 65% to 85% observed once, and the top ten hold about 1.4%. Sequencing was carried out using PBMCs. These receptors were taken from a young woman in good health and CMV-seronegative.

The chain has TRBV18 and TRBJ1-4; 7 bases are a match to TRBD1. CDR3 length: 15 residues. Germline lookup yields CDR1 KGHSH and CDR2 LQKENI. The ends lost 0 bases at V and 4 bases at J; junction bases unmatched: 2. In nucleotides, the CDR3 is TGTGCCAGCTCACCACCGACAGGGATTAATGAAAAACTGTTTTTT. Residues: CASSPPTGINEKLFF.

This chain connects TRBV11-3 to TRBJ1-3; TRBD1 might be the D (5 bases). V was cut by 0 bases and J by 2 bases, with 14 bases left in between. This CDR3 region has 17 residues. Germline V gene lookup returns CDR1 SGHNT and CDR2 YENEEA. The CDR3 DNA follows: TGTGCCAGCAGCTTAGATAACCGTGGACAACCTGGAAACACCATATATTTT. Translating it yields CASSLDNRGQPGNTIYF.

The genes are TRBV7-3 and TRBJ1-2, with D possibly matching TRBD1 (5 bases). Germline V lookup: CDR1 SGHTA, CDR2 FQGTGA. The CDR3 has 11 residues. V was pared by 4 bases and J by 5 bases, with 5 bases between. CDR3 in amino acids: CASSSGYGYTF. DNA of the CDR3: TGTGCCAGCAGCTCAGGGTATGGCTACACCTTC. The variable domain in full, completed from reference TRBV7-3 and TRBJ1-2, reads GAGVSQTPSNKVTEKGKYVELRCDPISGHTALYWYRQSLGQGPEFLIYFQGTGAADDSGLPNDRFFAVRPEGSVSTLKIQRTERGDSAVYLCASSSGYGYTFGSGTRLTVV.